Described below is a single TCR beta chain sequence and its context. The data derive from a study of CD4 T cells in relation to SARS-CoV-2 and coronaviruses. Before the COVID-19 pandemic, during about 2010-2019, CD4+ T cells were taken from unexposed donors. Libraries were prepared by immunoSEQ multiplex PCR; TCRdb keeps only in-frame clonotypes and omits some of them. This sample has approximately 64,000 clones, with about 95% found just once. The CDR3 has 18 amino acids. The V gene lost 2 bases and the J gene lost 1 base, with 18 bases spanning the gap. Germline assignment: CDR1 KGHSH and CDR2 LQKENI.

The TCR sequence derives from a human donor in good health. The chain links TRBV18 to TRBJ2-1; a possible D gene is TRBD2 (5 bases). The sample consisted of naive CD4+ T cells from PBMCs. Subset: naive CD4+ T cells isolated by negative enrichment. CDR3 sequence reads: CASSPFEGPYGSYNEQFF. In nucleotides, the CDR3 is TGTGCCAGCTCACCATTTGAGGGCCCTTACGGATCCTACAATGAGCAGTTCTTC.